The present T cell receptor beta chain was sequenced within a study of T cells in Graves' hyperthyroidism and ophthalmopathy (dated by TCRdb to about 2019). For the wider study: Peripheral blood samples were taken at the time of initial diagnosis, prior to any treatment. Once sampling was done, hyperthyroidism patients were given methimazole at a starting dose of 30 mg daily, whereas ophthalmopathy patients were given high-dose intravenous methylprednisolone. TCR Vbeta CDR3 sequencing of approximately 140 peripheral blood samples (43 ophthalmopathy, 75 to 80 hyperthyroidism and around 17 progressor patients) is reported in the paper. The 95 to 100 discovery patients were randomly divided into training and test sets at a 7:3 ratio. To identify distinguishing TCR V-J signatures, a discovery cohort of 90 to 100 patients was used, comprising 43 with Graves' ophthalmopathy and some 60 with stable Graves' hyperthyroidism. An independent validation cohort of under 20 hyperthyroidism patients and 17 patients who later progressed to ophthalmopathy tested prospective prediction of ophthalmopathy. In addition, the study compared T-cell repertoires in thyroid tissue and in blood from five to seven Graves' hyperthyroidism patients.

What the authors observed across the whole study: In validation, the model predicted progression to ophthalmopathy a median of around six months before onset, with roughly 70% sensitivity and 72.22% specificity. No statistical method was used to set the sample size in advance, and investigators knew the group allocation. A 13 V-J signature model separated ophthalmopathy from stable hyperthyroidism, with approximately 87% sensitivity and approximately 81% specificity in cross-validation and 80%/75% in testing. Most expanded thyroid clonotypes (frequency above 0.001) were also detected in blood, a finding suggesting that blood repertoires may reflect thyroid immune responses.

Amplification of TCR beta CDR3 regions was carried out from RNA transcripts. The TCR CDR3 was subjected to a first round of RT-PCR using the HTBI primer set and the Qiagen OneStep RT-PCR kit. The libraries were constructed in a second round of multiplex PCR and then size-selected and purified. Sequencing of the libraries was done on an Illumina HiSeq2000 using paired-end 100 bp reads. In the authors' own workflow: SOAPnuke was used to process the raw data, with reads discarded if the reads contained adapters or uncalled bases, had a mean Phred below 15, or lacked an exact constant-primer or identifier match. COPE v1.2.5 was used to merge the high-quality paired reads, and each unique nucleotide sequence was defined as a clonotype. Clonotypes were aligned to IMGT TRBV, TRBD and TRBJ reference segments using MiTCR v1.1. The analysis was restricted to V-J combinations with a frequency above 0.0001, which together covered 99% to 99.2% of the repertoires. A TCS score was defined as the ratio of F50 (clonal expansion) to E x V (chaos), with BLOSUM62-based TCRdist applied between CDR3 peptides within each V-J. Welch's t-statistics and random forest reduced several hundred V-J features to 13, which were used in a naive Bayes classifier (R e1071). TCRdb trimmed the raw reads at Q25, called clones with MiXCR and kept productive beta chains. Each record represents a unique CDR3 protein, reported with the most common genes and DNA among its rows. Here the V and J calls rest on TCRdb's processing, not on the authors' analysis. The sample table contains about 300,000 distinct CDR3 sequences; only one count was recorded for around 19% of them. Roughly 40% of the sample is held by the ten biggest clonotypes.

Moderately to severely active disease, a Clinical Activity Score of at least 3, a NOSPECS grade of at least 4, and a duration under 3 months were present in ophthalmopathy patients. Any patient with an uncontrolled infection, another autoimmune disease, pregnancy or lactation was excluded. Clinical symptoms, serum thyroxine and TRAb, thyroid ultrasound, and orbital computed tomography formed the basis for the diagnoses. Ficoll-Paque density gradient centrifugation was used to isolate PBMCs from around 9.1 ml of fresh peripheral blood. Total RNA was extracted using Trizol reagent, and RNA quality was assessed on an Agilent 2100 Bioanalyzer. As to this clonotype: It lacks a known antigen. Given a much more abundant clone one base away, this may be a read error.

CDR3 length: 17 amino acids, cysteine to phenylalanine. The CDR3 DNA has 51 bases and is translated from base 1. Deletion took 5 bases off V and 0 bases off J, with a span of 19 bases between the germline ends. Looking up the germline V gene yields CDR1 SGHVS and CDR2 FQNEAQ. The rearranged segments are TRBV7-8 and TRBJ1-1; the D gene is perhaps TRBD1, on 6 matching bases. The sample taken for sequencing was blood. The sequence was obtained from a man in his fifties or sixties with Graves' ophthalmopathy. The DNA is TGTGCCAGCAGCCCCAGACGGGGCAGGGGTATGAACACTGAAGCTTTCTTT. Protein translation: CASSPRRGRGMNTEAFF.